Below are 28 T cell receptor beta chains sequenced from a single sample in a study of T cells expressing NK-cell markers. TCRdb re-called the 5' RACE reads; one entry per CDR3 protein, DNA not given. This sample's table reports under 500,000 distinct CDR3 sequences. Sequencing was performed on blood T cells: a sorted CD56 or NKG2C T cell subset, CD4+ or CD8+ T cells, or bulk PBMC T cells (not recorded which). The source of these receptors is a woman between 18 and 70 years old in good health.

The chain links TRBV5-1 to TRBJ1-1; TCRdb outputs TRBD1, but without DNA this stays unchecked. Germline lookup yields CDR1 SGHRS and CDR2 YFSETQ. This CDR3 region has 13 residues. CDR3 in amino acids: CASSLMSNTEAFF.

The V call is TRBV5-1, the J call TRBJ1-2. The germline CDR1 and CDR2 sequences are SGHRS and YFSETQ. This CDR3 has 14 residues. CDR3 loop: CASSLGTEIYGYTF.

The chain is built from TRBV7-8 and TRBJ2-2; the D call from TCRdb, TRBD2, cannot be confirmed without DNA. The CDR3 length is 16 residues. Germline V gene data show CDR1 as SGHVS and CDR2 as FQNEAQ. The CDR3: CASSFTGNTNTGELFF.

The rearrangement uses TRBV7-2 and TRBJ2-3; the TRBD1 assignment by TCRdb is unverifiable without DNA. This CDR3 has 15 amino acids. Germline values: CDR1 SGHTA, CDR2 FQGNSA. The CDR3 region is CASSPSGGAESTQYF.

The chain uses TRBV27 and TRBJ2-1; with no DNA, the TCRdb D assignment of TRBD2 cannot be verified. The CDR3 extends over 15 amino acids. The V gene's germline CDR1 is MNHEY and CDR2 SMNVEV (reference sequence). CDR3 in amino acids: CASVAGTRPNNEQFF.

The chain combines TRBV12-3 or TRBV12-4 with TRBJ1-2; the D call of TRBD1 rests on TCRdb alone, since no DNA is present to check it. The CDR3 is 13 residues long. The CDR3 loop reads CASRGTGVPGYTF.

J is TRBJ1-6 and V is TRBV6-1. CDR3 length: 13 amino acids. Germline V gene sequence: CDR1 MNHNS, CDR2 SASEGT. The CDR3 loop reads CASGVEHNSPLHF.

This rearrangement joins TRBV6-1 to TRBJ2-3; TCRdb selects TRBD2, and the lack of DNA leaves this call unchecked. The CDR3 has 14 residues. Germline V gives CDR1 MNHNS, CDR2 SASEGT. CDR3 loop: CASSRTSVRDTQYF.

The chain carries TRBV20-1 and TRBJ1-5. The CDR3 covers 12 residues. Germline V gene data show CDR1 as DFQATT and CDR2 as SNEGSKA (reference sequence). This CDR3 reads CSAIGRAQPQHF.

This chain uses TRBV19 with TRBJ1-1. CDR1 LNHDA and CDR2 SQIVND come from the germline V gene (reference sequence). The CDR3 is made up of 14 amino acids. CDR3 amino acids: CASSRLTMGTEAFF.

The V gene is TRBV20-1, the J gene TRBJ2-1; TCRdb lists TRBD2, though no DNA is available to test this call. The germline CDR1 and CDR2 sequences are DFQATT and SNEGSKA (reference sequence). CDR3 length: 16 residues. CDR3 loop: CSARVLAGFSYNEQFF.

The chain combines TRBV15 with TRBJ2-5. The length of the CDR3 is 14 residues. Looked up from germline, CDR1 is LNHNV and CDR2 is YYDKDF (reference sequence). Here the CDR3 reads CATSRDWVEETQYF. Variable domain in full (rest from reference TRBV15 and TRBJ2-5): DAMVIQNPRYQVTQFGKPVTLSCSQTLNHNVMYWYQQKSSQAPKLLFHYYDKDFNNEADTPDNFQSRRPNTSFCFLDIRSPGLGDTAMYLCATSRDWVEETQYFGPGTRLLVL.

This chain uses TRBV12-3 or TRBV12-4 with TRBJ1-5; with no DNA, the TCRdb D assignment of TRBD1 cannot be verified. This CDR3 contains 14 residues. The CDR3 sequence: CASRPGRGNQPQHF.

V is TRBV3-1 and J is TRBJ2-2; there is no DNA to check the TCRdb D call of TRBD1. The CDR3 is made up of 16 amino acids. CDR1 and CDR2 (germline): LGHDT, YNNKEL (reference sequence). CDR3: CASSRDRVRNTGELFF.

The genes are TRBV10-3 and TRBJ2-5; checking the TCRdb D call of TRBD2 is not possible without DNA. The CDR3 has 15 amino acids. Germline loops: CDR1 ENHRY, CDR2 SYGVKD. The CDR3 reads CAISTGLAGEETQYF.

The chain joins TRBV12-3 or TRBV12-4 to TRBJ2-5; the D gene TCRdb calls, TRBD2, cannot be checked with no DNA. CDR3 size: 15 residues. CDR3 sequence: CASSLGREGPETQYF.

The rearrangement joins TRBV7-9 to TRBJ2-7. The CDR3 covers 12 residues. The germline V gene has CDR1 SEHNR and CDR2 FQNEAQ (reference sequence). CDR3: CASSLLSAHVLF.

CDR3 residues: CASSEPTGNYEQYF. The chain has TRBV6-1 and TRBJ2-7; there is no DNA to check the TCRdb D call of TRBD1. Germline CDR1 is MNHNS and CDR2 is SASEGT. The CDR3 is 14 residues long.

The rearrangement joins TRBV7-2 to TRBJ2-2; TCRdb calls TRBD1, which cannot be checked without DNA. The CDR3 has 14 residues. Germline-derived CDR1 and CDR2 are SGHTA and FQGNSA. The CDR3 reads CASSSHSGTGELFF.

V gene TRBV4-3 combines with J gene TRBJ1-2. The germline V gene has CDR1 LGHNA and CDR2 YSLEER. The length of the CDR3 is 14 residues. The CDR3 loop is CASSQDRSLYGYTF.

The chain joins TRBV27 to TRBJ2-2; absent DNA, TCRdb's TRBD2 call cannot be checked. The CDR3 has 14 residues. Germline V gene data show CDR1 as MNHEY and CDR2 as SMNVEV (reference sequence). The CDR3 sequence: CASRTSVNTGELFF.

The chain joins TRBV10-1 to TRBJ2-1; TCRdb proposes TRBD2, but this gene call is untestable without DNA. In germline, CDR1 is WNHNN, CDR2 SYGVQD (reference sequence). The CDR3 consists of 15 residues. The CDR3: CASSGGLAGGHEQFF.

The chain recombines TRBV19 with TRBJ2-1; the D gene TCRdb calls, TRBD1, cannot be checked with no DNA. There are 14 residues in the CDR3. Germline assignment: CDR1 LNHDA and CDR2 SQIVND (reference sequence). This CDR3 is CASRRDRARDEQFF. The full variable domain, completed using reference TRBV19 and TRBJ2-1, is DGGITQSPKYLFRKEGQNVTLSCEQNLNHDAMYWYRQDPGQGLRLIYYSQIVNDFQKGDIAEGYSVSREKKESFPLTVTSAQKNPTAFYLCASRRDRARDEQFFGPGTRLTVL.

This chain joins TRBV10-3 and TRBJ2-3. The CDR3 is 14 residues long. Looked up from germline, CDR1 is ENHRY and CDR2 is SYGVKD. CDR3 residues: CAISPSEGTDTQYF.

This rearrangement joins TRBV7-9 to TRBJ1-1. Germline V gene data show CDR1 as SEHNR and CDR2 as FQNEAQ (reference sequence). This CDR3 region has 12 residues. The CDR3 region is CASTVVNTEAFF. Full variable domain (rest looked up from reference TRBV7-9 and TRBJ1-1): DTGVSQNPRHKITKRGQNVTFRCDPISEHNRLYWYRQTLGQGPEFLTYFQNEAQLEKSRLLSDRFSAERPKGSFSTLEIQRTEQGDSAMYLCASTVVNTEAFFGQGTRLTVV.

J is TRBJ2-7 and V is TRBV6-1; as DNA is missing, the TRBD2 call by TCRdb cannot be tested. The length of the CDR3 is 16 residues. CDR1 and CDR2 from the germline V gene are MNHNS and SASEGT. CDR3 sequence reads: CASSLQAERSSYEQYF.

The CDR3: CASSLDPPDLYGYTF. The chain combines TRBV12-3 or TRBV12-4 with TRBJ1-2. This CDR3 spans 15 amino acids.

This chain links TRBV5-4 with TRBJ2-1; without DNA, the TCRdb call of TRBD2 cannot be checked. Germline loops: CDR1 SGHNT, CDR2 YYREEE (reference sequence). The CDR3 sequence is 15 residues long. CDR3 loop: CASSPPPGGANEQFF.